Listed below are T cell receptor beta chains from one sample, sequenced in a study of blood T cell repertoires in COVID-19. The repertoire was sequenced with immunoSEQ multiplex PCR; TCRdb's copy has only in-frame clones and lacks some. There are some 150,000 clones in the sample; over 85% occur only once, and roughly 1.6% lies in the top ten. Sequencing was done on a sample of peripheral blood. The receptor set was obtained from a human donor in a cohort sampled during active COVID-19. The CDR3 runs from the conserved cysteine through the conserved F or W. The order of the fields is J gene, D gene, V gene, clone size, CDR3 protein, CDR3 DNA. A D gene is named only where the DNA matches it firmly. Clone size is given for some rows only: seen once, a few or many times, or a class if the clone is expanded.

TRBJ2-3 | TRBD2 | TRBV7-3 | NA | CASSLTSTSGGLTDTQYF | TGTGCCAGCAGCTTAACATCGACTAGCGGGGGCCTCACAGATACGCAGTATTTT
TRBJ2-2 | TRBD1 | TRBV6-6 | NA | CASSYNRDRGTGELFF | TGTGCCAGCAGTTACAACCGGGACAGGGGTACCGGGGAGCTGTTTTTT
TRBJ2-5 | NA | TRBV4-1 | NA | CASSQGTMYLGGQETQYF | TGCGCCAGCAGCCAAGGCACGATGTACCTCGGGGGCCAAGAGACCCAGTACTTC
TRBJ2-1 | NA | TRBV9 | NA | CASSQFQGPYNEQFF | TGTGCCAGCAGCCAATTCCAGGGCCCCTACAATGAGCAGTTCTTC
TRBJ2-2 | NA | TRBV5-4 | NA | CASSSGGGRGTGELFF | TGTGCCAGCAGCTCCGGTGGGGGCCGCGGCACCGGGGAGCTGTTTTTT
TRBJ1-5 | NA | TRBV27 | NA | CASSFTPAGNQPQHF | TGTGCCAGCAGTTTCACTCCGGCGGGCAATCAGCCCCAGCATTTT
TRBJ1-2 | TRBD1 | TRBV6-5 | NA | CASSRTGGDYGYTF | TGTGCCAGCAGCCGGACAGGGGGAGACTATGGCTACACCTTC
TRBJ2-1 | NA | TRBV6-1 | NA | CASSDIQYNEQFF | TGTGCCAGCAGTGACATCCAGTACAATGAGCAGTTCTTC
TRBJ2-7 | NA | TRBV6-2/TRBV6-3 | NA | CASSSPTRRPYEQYF | TGTGCCAGCAGTTCACCGACCAGGCGACCCTACGAGCAGTACTTC
TRBJ1-4 | NA | TRBV7-2 | NA | CASSLGYEKLFF | TGTGCCAGCAGCTTGGGCTATGAAAAACTGTTTTTT
TRBJ1-1 | NA | TRBV9 | NA | CASSVDGANTEAFF | TGTGCCAGCAGCGTAGACGGTGCGAACACTGAAGCTTTCTTT
TRBJ1-1 | TRBD1 | TRBV7-8 | NA | CASTMDRQNTEAFF | TGTGCCAGCACCATGGACAGGCAAAACACTGAAGCTTTCTTT
TRBJ1-5 | NA | TRBV5-4 | NA | CASSLSPSGNQPQHF | TGTGCCAGCAGCTTATCTCCCTCGGGCAATCAGCCCCAGCATTTT
TRBJ1-1 | TRBD1 | TRBV6-5 | NA | CASSSGGWTEAFF | TGTGCCAGCAGTTCAGGGGGCTGGACTGAAGCTTTCTTT
TRBJ2-7 | TRBD1 | TRBV3-1/TRBV3-2 | few | CASSQAPGQGGSYEQYF | TGTGCCAGCAGCCAAGCCCCGGGACAGGGGGGCTCCTACGAGCAGTACTTC
TRBJ1-4 | TRBD1 | TRBV4-3 | NA | CASSQEQGSNEKLFF | TGCGCCAGCAGCCAGGAACAGGGGAGTAATGAAAAACTGTTTTTT
TRBJ2-3 | TRBD2 | TRBV3-1/TRBV3-2 | NA | CASSQVAGSSDTQYF | TGTGCCAGCAGCCAGGTAGCGGGGTCCTCAGATACGCAGTATTTT
TRBJ1-1 | NA | TRBV2 | NA | CASSDLRNTEAFF | TGTGCCAGCAGTGATCTCAGGAACACTGAAGCTTTCTTT
TRBJ1-2 | TRBD1 | TRBV6-5 | NA | CASSYSPGQNYGYTF | TGTGCCAGCAGTTACTCGCCGGGACAGAACTATGGCTACACCTTC
TRBJ1-4 | NA | TRBV5-4 | NA | CASSLYTNEKLFF | TGTGCCAGCAGCTTGTACACAAATGAAAAACTGTTTTTT
TRBJ2-7 | NA | TRBV4-1 | once | CASSQTGGGVLREQYF | TGCGCCAGCAGCCAAACAGGTGGTGGAGTCCTCAGGGAGCAGTACTTC
TRBJ1-2 | NA | TRBV30 | few | CACRRQNRGYGYTF | TGTGCCTGTAGGAGGCAGAACCGGGGGTATGGCTACACCTTC
TRBJ1-2 | NA | TRBV14 | NA | CASSQDRGRGLGGYTF | TGTGCCAGCAGCCAAGATCGAGGCAGGGGCCTTGGTGGCTACACCTTC
TRBJ1-4 | NA | TRBV7-9 | NA | CASSPGGFRTNEKLFF | TGTGCCAGCAGCCCGGGGGGCTTCAGAACTAATGAAAAACTGTTTTTT
TRBJ1-2 | NA | TRBV10-3 | NA | CAISDPGVNYGYTF | TGTGCCATCAGTGACCCAGGGGTAAACTATGGCTACACCTTC
TRBJ2-2 | NA | TRBV6-6 | NA | CASSYANDGELFF | TGTGCCAGCAGTTACGCGAACGACGGGGAGCTGTTTTTT
TRBJ1-4 | NA | TRBV29-1 | NA | CSVRTVNEKLFF | TGCAGCGTGCGGACAGTTAATGAAAAACTGTTTTTT
TRBJ2-2 | NA | TRBV12-5 | NA | CASGLPPDSLWLRALSTGELFF | TGTGCTAGTGGTTTGCCTCCGGACAGTTTGTGGTTGAGGGCCCTAAGTACCGGGGAGCTGTTTTTT
TRBJ2-2 | NA | TRBV18 | NA | CASSPEGQYTGELFF | TGTGCCAGCTCACCAGAAGGACAGTACACCGGGGAGCTGTTTTTT
TRBJ1-2 | NA | TRBV4-2 | NA | CASSQDLGSYGYTF | TGTGCCAGCAGCCAAGATTTAGGGAGCTATGGCTACACCTTC
TRBJ2-1 | TRBD1 | TRBV5-1 | NA | CASRQQGAAYNEQFF | TGCGCCAGCAGACAACAGGGGGCGGCGTACAATGAGCAGTTCTTC
TRBJ2-3 | TRBD2 | TRBV7-2 | NA | CASSLVAGGKYF | TGTGCCAGCAGCTTAGTAGCGGGGGGAAAGTATTTT
TRBJ2-5 | NA | TRBV5-4 | NA | CASSLDRVQETQYF | TGTGCCAGCAGCTTGGACAGAGTTCAAGAGACCCAGTACTTC
TRBJ2-5 | TRBD1 | TRBV4-2 | NA | CASSQAGLGQGARETQYF | TGTGCCAGCAGCCAAGCAGGGTTAGGGCAGGGGGCTCGGGAGACCCAGTACTTC
TRBJ1-6 | TRBD1 | TRBV7-9 | NA | CASSPGTGQSPLHF | TGTGCCAGCAGCCCCGGGACAGGGCAGTCACCCCTCCACTTT
TRBJ1-3 | TRBD1 | TRBV4-3 | NA | CASSQDLAGGLNTIYF | TGCGCCAGCAGCCAAGATCTTGCAGGGGGCCTTAACACCATATATTTT
TRBJ2-2 | NA | TRBV19 | NA | CASSATGWDTGELFF | TGTGCCAGTAGTGCCACAGGGTGGGACACCGGGGAGCTGTTTTTT
TRBJ2-3 | NA | TRBV9 | once | CASSSEAGAGTDTQYF | TGTGCCAGCAGCTCGGAGGCGGGGGCGGGCACAGATACGCAGTATTTT
TRBJ1-3 | NA | TRBV5-8 | NA | CASSRHDSSGNTIYF | TGTGCCAGCAGCCGGCATGACAGCTCTGGAAACACCATATATTTT
TRBJ2-4 | NA | TRBV18 | once | CASSPDSIAKNIQYF | TGTGCCAGCTCACCGGACAGTATAGCCAAAAACATTCAGTACTTC